The rows below give T cell receptor beta chains drawn from one sample of a study of regulatory T cells in long-lasting Graves disease. TCRdb reprocessed the multiplex PCR reads with MiXCR, giving one entry per CDR3 protein. The table has roughly 470,000 distinct CDR3 sequences, less than 25% seen once. Sequences were derived from peripheral blood mononuclear cells (PBMCs), sampled when the disease was refractory, from a patient treated with antithyroid drugs. Receptor source: a female donor with Graves disease. The CDR3 runs from the conserved cysteine through the conserved F or W. D genes are given only for firm matches. Rows give clone size only sometimes, using once, few, many, or a class for an expanded clone.

CDR3 length,clone size,J gene,D gene,V gene,CDR3 DNA,CDR3 protein
19,many,TRBJ2-6,TRBD1,TRBV7-2,TGTGCCAGCAGCTTAGGTGGGACAGCCCTTCACTCTGGGGCCAACGTCCTGACTTTC,CASSLGGTALHSGANVLTF
12,many,TRBJ1-1,-,TRBV29-1,TGCAGCGCGAGGACGGCGAACACTGAAGCTTTCTTT,CSARTANTEAFF
11,-,TRBJ1-2,-,TRBV29-1,TGCAGCGTTGGCGGTGCCTATGGCTACACCTTC,CSVGGAYGYTF
14,few,TRBJ1-3,-,TRBV30,TGTGCCTGGAGTGTACTACCGCCTGGAAACACCATATATTTT,CAWSVLPPGNTIYF
15,many,TRBJ1-5,-,TRBV28,TGTGCCAGCAGGTTCAGGGGAGGTTGGAATCAGCCCCAGCATTTT,CASRFRGGWNQPQHF
13,-,TRBJ2-1,-,TRBV28,TGTGCCAGCAGTTTCAGGGGATTGAATGAGCAGTTCTTC,CASSFRGLNEQFF
14,-,TRBJ2-2,-,TRBV11-1,TGTGCCAGCAGCTTGGGCTACCTAACCGGGGAGCTGTTTTTT,CASSLGYLTGELFF
13,many,TRBJ1-1,-,TRBV27,TGTGCCAGCAGTTTGGGTGTGGGGGTGGAAGCTTTCTTT,CASSLGVGVEAFF
16,-,TRBJ2-7,-,TRBV25-1,TGTGCCAGCAGTGGGGGTGGTTGGGACGGAAGCTACGAGCAGTACTTC,CASSGGGWDGSYEQYF
16,many,TRBJ2-7,TRBD2,TRBV6-2/TRBV6-3,TGTGCCAGCAGTTACTCGACTAGCGGCCTGACCTACGAGCAGTACTTC,CASSYSTSGLTYEQYF
15,many,TRBJ1-2,-,TRBV28,TGTGCCAGCAGGAGAAATCCCCGGGTCAACACGGGGGACACCTTC,CASRRNPRVNTGDTF